Presented here are 15 T cell receptor beta chains from one specimen sequenced in a study of regulatory T cells in long-lasting Graves disease. Time point in this sample: newly diagnosed GD, antithyroid drugs for less than 3 months. Construction of the TCR library relied on RNA isolated from PBMCs. iRepertoire HTBI primers and Arm-PCR of CDR3 regions built TCR beta libraries. TCRdb processed the multiplex PCR reads anew with MiXCR; each CDR3 protein has one entry. In the table there are about 440,000 distinct CDR3 sequences, less than 20% of which are singletons. This sample also belongs to another study, concerning T cells in Graves' hyperthyroidism and ophthalmopathy.

The material was peripheral blood mononuclear cells (PBMCs), obtained at new diagnosis, from a patient treated with antithyroid drugs. The receptors derive from a woman aged 25 to 39 with Graves disease.

V usage is TRBV20-1 and J usage is TRBJ2-7; D remains unclear. This CDR3 is built from 15 residues. Trimming cost V 0 bases and J 3 bases, with 15 bases left between them. CDR1 and CDR2 from the germline V gene are DFQATT and SNEGSKA (reference sequence). CDR3 nucleotides: TGCAGTGCTAGAGATAGACCGGGCGCTCTCTACGAGCAGTACTTC. Residues: CSARDRPGALYEQYF.

The table lists this clonotype with a few counts. The V call is TRBV4-3, the J call TRBJ1-1; D gene uncertain. From germline, CDR1 is LGHNA and CDR2 YSLEER. The CDR3 runs 11 residues. V lost 1 base to trimming and J lost 10 bases, with 7 bases between them. CDR3 residues: CASSQAGRAFF. The CDR3 DNA follows: TGCGCCAGCAGCCAAGCGGGTCGAGCTTTCTTT.

This clonotype was seen a handful of times. DNA for the CDR3: TGCGCCAGCTGTTTAGGGGATAGTGAAAAACTGTTTTTT. The encoded protein is CASCLGDSEKLFF. The chain links TRBV5-1 to TRBJ1-4, with D maybe TRBD1 (5 bases). Per germline, CDR1 SGHRS and CDR2 YFSETQ. The ends were cut back, 7 bases at V and 7 bases at J, with 14 bases in the middle. The CDR3 consists of 13 residues.

This clonotype appeared many times. The genes are TRBV18 and TRBJ2-5; D is undetermined. This CDR3 is built from 14 residues. The ends were cut back, 4 bases at V and 3 bases at J, with 12 bases in the middle. The V gene's germline CDR1 is KGHSH and CDR2 LQKENI. CDR3 protein: CASSLGRGEETQYF. The CDR3 DNA is TGTGCCAGCTCACTTGGACGAGGTGAAGAGACCCAGTACTTC.

The V gene is TRBV19, the J gene TRBJ2-1, with 14 bases fitting TRBD2. The CDR3 has 18 amino acids. Losses at the gene ends were 5 bases for V and 3 bases for J; bases not matched to a gene: 9. Germline lookup yields CDR1 LNHDA and CDR2 SQIVND (reference sequence). CDR3 region: CASSPPTSGRALYNEQFF. CDR3 nucleotide sequence: TGTGCCAGTAGTCCCCCGACTAGCGGGAGGGCCCTCTACAATGAGCAGTTCTTC.

V and J are TRBV10-3 and TRBJ1-1, with 8 bases fitting TRBD1. J gave up 2 bases and V 4 bases, and 3 bases lay outside the gene matches. In germline, CDR1 is ENHRY, CDR2 SYGVKD. This CDR3 has 14 amino acids. The CDR3 loop reads CAISGDRLNTEAFF. DNA for the CDR3: TGTGCCATCAGTGGGGACAGGCTAAACACTGAAGCTTTCTTT.

The chain has TRBV6-2 or TRBV6-3 and TRBJ1-1, with a tentative D call TRBD1 (5 bases). Germline V gene lookup returns CDR1 MNHEY and CDR2 SVGEGT. Trimming took off 0 bases at V and 7 bases at J, with 15 bases between the two ends. The CDR3 runs 15 residues. DNA for the CDR3: TGTGCCAGCAGTTACTCAACCCGGGGCTCGGGTGAAGCTTTCTTT. Encoded protein: CASSYSTRGSGEAFF.

Many counts were recorded for this clonotype. This chain connects TRBV12-5 to TRBJ1-1; tentatively, D is TRBD1 (5 bases). From germline, CDR1 is LGHNT and CDR2 FRNRAP. The CDR3 runs to 13 residues. V was cut by 7 bases and J by 4 bases, with 13 bases left in between. The CDR3 bases are TGTGCTAGTGTGGGGGAGTCGGGCACTGAAGCTTTCTTT. As protein: CASVGESGTEAFF.

As concerns this clonotype: Given a much more abundant clone one base away, this may be a read error. V is TRBV28 and J is TRBJ1-2; unclear D gene. The CDR3 is made up of 13 amino acids. Germline CDR1 and CDR2: MDHEN and SYDVKM. V was cut by 3 bases and J by 4 bases, with 9 bases left in between. The CDR3 DNA sequence: TGTGCCAGCAGTTTGAGCCGGACCTATGGCTACACCTTC. Its protein is CASSLSRTYGYTF.

This clonotype was seen ten or more times. V is TRBV4-3 and J is TRBJ1-1, with D hard to call. Germline V CDR1 and CDR2: LGHNA, YSLEER. The CDR3 runs 15 residues. Trimming took off 3 bases at V and 5 bases at J, with 16 bases between the two ends. The CDR3: CASSHQSQRGTEAFF. For the CDR3, the DNA is TGCGCCAGCAGCCATCAATCTCAGCGAGGGACTGAAGCTTTCTTT.

This clonotype was counted at least ten times. This chain connects TRBV12-3 or TRBV12-4 to TRBJ1-5, with 9 bases identical to TRBD1. J was trimmed by 3 bases and V by 3 bases; bases with no gene match: 3. CDR3 length equals 15 residues. The CDR3 DNA follows: TGTGCCAGCAGTTTGGGACAGGGAATCAATCAGCCCCAGCATTTT. Translating gives CASSLGQGINQPQHF.

This clonotype was recorded a few times. The V gene is TRBV30, the J gene TRBJ1-5; D uncertain. CDR3 length equals 13 residues. The germline V gene has CDR1 GTSNPN and CDR2 SVGIG (reference sequence). Trimming stripped 0 bases from V and 5 bases from J, with 8 bases between. CDR3 amino acids: CAWSVREDQPQHF. As DNA, the CDR3 is TGTGCCTGGAGTGTAAGGGAGGATCAGCCCCAGCATTTT.

This clonotype was seen repeatedly, ten times or more. This chain joins TRBV19 and TRBJ1-5; D remains unclear. Trimming shortened V by 3 bases and J by 0 bases, and 6 bases separated the two germline ends. CDR1 and CDR2 from the germline V gene are LNHDA and SQIVND (reference sequence). This CDR3 is 14 amino acids long. CDR3 bases: TGTGCCAGTAGTATGGGCTTTAGCAATCAGCCCCAGCATTTT. This codes for CASSMGFSNQPQHF.

This clonotype was seen a few times. The V gene is TRBV5-1, the J gene TRBJ1-6; D is uncertain. Germline lookup yields CDR1 SGHRS and CDR2 YFSETQ. The CDR3 runs 15 residues. Trimming took off 2 bases at V and 6 bases at J, with 12 bases between the two ends. This chain's CDR3 is CASSLTREPNSPLHF. The CDR3 DNA follows: TGCGCCAGCAGCTTAACACGGGAGCCTAATTCACCCCTCCACTTT.

This clonotype was detected ten times or more. This chain links TRBV18 with TRBJ2-4; maybe TRBD2 (5 bases). Germline CDR1 and CDR2: KGHSH and LQKENI. V was cut by 4 bases and J by 9 bases, with 13 bases left in between. The CDR3 length is 13 residues. CDR3 residues: CASSLGAGVIQYF. The CDR3 nucleotides read TGTGCCAGCTCACTTGGCGCCGGGGTCATTCAGTACTTC.